The TCR beta chain under discussion was sequenced for a study of shared clonotypes between healthy human individuals. Only one count was recorded for this clone. The antigen is unknown. Study results and caveats: Clonotypes not shared had lower generation probabilities than those common to all four donors.

Germline CDR1 reads SGHNT; CDR2 reads YYREEE (reference sequence). J lost 5 bases, V lost 4 bases, and 12 bases had no gene match. This CDR3 has 16 residues. The naive CD8 subset, CD45RO-negative cells positively selected for CCR7, excluded terminally differentiated effector memory CD45RA+ cells. Sorted-subset replicate PCRs used roughly 210 ng of genomic DNA. This amount corresponded to tens of thousands of T cell genomes. Clones were read by immunoSEQ multiplex PCR, and TCRdb kept only the in-frame ones, dropping some. The sample lists a few million clones, around 93% seen once, with less than 2% in the top ten.

This chain joins TRBV5-4 and TRBJ2-5, with TRBD1 identical over 9 bases. Sequences were obtained from naive CD8+ T cells from PBMCs. The receptor was derived from a man younger than 35 in good health. Some clones in this sample may be carry-over from other donors' samples. The CDR3 reads CASSQDRGRARETQYF. CDR3 DNA sequence: TGTGCCAGCAGCCAGGACAGGGGACGAGCTCGGGAGACCCAGTACTTC.